What follows describes a single T cell receptor beta chain. No conserved phenylalanine or tryptophan ends this CDR3, so it is likely a read error. The DNA is omitted, as the CDR3 cannot be located on it reliably, and the CDR3 follows TCRdb's listing. The data were taken from a study of technical replicates of blood from a handful of donors. Data came from immunoSEQ multiplex PCR; TCRdb stores just in-frame clones and leaves some out. This table holds 70,000 to 95,000 clones, 85% to 95% found once. Both ends counted, the CDR3 spans 10 residues. This rearrangement joins TRBV21-1 to TRBJ2-7; the D segment call TRBD2 is taken from the table without a DNA check. TRBV21-1 is labeled a pseudogene. The sequenced material came from T cells isolated from PBMCs. This clonotype was sampled from a human donor in good health. The CDR3 is CASSKNTQSG.